This T cell receptor (beta chain) was identified during a study of shared clonotypes between healthy human individuals. Study-level points and caveats: Between a few donors, naive CD4 clonotypes were shared at a level of approximately 5%. What naive subsets generally showed was a larger estimated richness than memory subsets showed.

Comment on this clone: Antigen: not known.

Clones were sequenced by immunoSEQ multiplex PCR, and TCRdb holds only the in-frame ones, with some missing. The data hold 2,100,000 or so clones, with more than 90% observed a single time. The V gene's germline CDR1 is SQVTM and CDR2 ANQGSEA. The CDR3 consists of 15 residues. V shed 6 bases, J shed 3 bases, and the junction held 11 bases outside the gene matches. The sequence derives from a man between 18 and 29 years old in good health. Sequenced: naive CD4+ T cells sorted from blood. Subset given: CD45RA+ positively selected. This rearrangement joins TRBV29-1 to TRBJ2-3, with 8 positions matching TRBD1. The CDR3 reads CSVSPSGGRTDTQYF. CDR3 bases: TGCAGCGTCAGCCCCTCAGGGGGCAGGACAGATACGCAGTATTTT.